The 9 T cell receptor beta chains given below trace back to one sample, sequenced in a study of T cell repertoires in cytomegalovirus infection (dated by TCRdb to between 2018 and 2021). The treatment or condition label on this specimen signifies: in vitro stimulation with specific CMV peptide epitopes to enrich CMV-specific T cells. No antigens are known for them. The sample was run on an Illumina HiSeq 1500. Using fastp at Q25 and MiXCR, TCRdb reprocessed the public reads and kept productive beta chains. Identical CDR3 proteins give one entry, which carries the most common genes and DNA. This sample gives 450,000 to 550,000 distinct CDR3 sequences in total; under 55% of them show up just once. The ten most abundant clones make up around 44% of the sample. Sequencing was performed on cultured PBMCs, taken from culture after CMV antigen stimulation. The source of these receptors is a human donor in good health (CMV status not recorded). Some clones in this sample may be carry-over from other donors' samples.

V gene TRBV4-1 combines with J gene TRBJ1-1, with D maybe TRBD1 (6 bases). CDR1 is MGHRA, CDR2 YSYEKL, per germline. The CDR3 is made up of 13 amino acids. V shed 4 bases and J shed 6 bases, with 12 bases lying between them. The CDR3 sequence is CASSRNPGAEAFF. The CDR3 DNA sequence: TGCGCCAGCAGCCGAAATCCAGGGGCTGAAGCTTTCTTT.

The gene calls are TRBV20-1 and TRBJ1-4; D may be TRBD1 (5 bases). V lost 0 bases and J 8 bases, leaving 13 bases between the germline ends. Germline loops: CDR1 DFQATT, CDR2 SNEGSKA (reference sequence). The CDR3 extends over 14 amino acids. This chain's CDR3 is CSARDSGRGEKLFF. The CDR3 DNA reads TGCAGTGCTAGAGATTCGGGGCGCGGAGAAAAACTGTTTTTT.

This clonotype was found a few times. The chain is built from TRBV7-2 and TRBJ2-1, with TRBD2 identical over 14 bases. Losses at the gene ends were 0 bases for V and 9 bases for J; bases not matched to a gene: 4. CDR1 is SGHTA and CDR2 is FQGNSA in the germline V gene. The CDR3 has 16 residues. CDR3 in DNA: TGTGCCAGCAGCTTAGCGGGGACTAGCGGGGGTAGTGAGCAGTTCTTC. It encodes CASSLAGTSGGSEQFF.

The chain couples TRBV6-5 to TRBJ2-3; D call uncertain. The CDR3 is 14 residues long. The germline CDR1 and CDR2 sequences are MNHEY and SVGAGI. Trimming took off 4 bases at V and 1 base at J, with 9 bases between the two ends. The CDR3 region is CASSSGVRTDTQYF. The CDR3, as DNA: TGTGCCAGCAGTTCGGGTGTTCGCACAGATACGCAGTATTTT.

The chain combines TRBV7-6 with TRBJ2-3; TRBD2 might be the D (5 bases). Looked up from germline, CDR1 is SGHVS and CDR2 is FNYEAQ. The CDR3 runs 15 residues. The V end was cut by 2 bases, the J end by 5 bases, with 14 bases between. CDR3: CASSLSASGGDTQYF. The CDR3 bases are TGTGCCAGCAGCTTAAGCGCAAGCGGTGGAGATACGCAGTATTTT.

The chain links TRBV11-2 to TRBJ2-7; D tentatively reads TRBD1 or TRBD2 (5 bases each). The V end lost 1 base, the J end lost 4 bases, and 11 bases lay between the germline ends. Germline lookup yields CDR1 SGHAT and CDR2 FQNNGV. The CDR3 covers 14 residues. The CDR3 DNA is TGTGCCAGCAGCTTAGGGGGGATATATTACGAGCAGTACTTC. It encodes CASSLGGIYYEQYF.

This clonotype has a single count. The chain uses TRBV6-1 and TRBJ2-3, with 7 bases fitting TRBD2. Germline V lookup: CDR1 MNHNS, CDR2 SASEGT. With V trimmed by 7 bases and J by 3 bases, 10 bases remained unmatched. CDR3 length: 15 residues. The CDR3 bases are TGTGCCAGCATGCTGGGTTGGCGGGGGACAGATACGCAGTATTTT. Translated: CASMLGWRGTDTQYF.

The chain couples TRBV7-2 to TRBJ2-3; maybe TRBD2 (5 bases). Trimming removed 1 base from V and 1 base from J, with 18 bases in between. Germline V gives CDR1 SGHTA, CDR2 FQGNSA. CDR3 length equals 18 residues. CDR3 bases: TGTGCCAGCAGCTTAGTTTATTATGGTAGCGAGGGCACAGATACGCAGTATTTT. It codes for CASSLVYYGSEGTDTQYF. Variable domain in full (rest from reference TRBV7-2 and TRBJ2-3): GAGVSQSPSNKVTEKGKDVELRCDPISGHTALYWYRQSLGQGLEFLIYFQGNSAPDKSGLPSDRFSAERTGGSVSTLTIQRTQQEDSAVYLCASSLVYYGSEGTDTQYFGPGTRLTVL.

The gene calls are TRBV7-2 and TRBJ2-7, with D hard to call. Trimming pared 0 bases from V and 0 bases from J, leaving 12 bases between. CDR3 length equals 16 residues. The germline V gene has CDR1 SGHTA and CDR2 FQGNSA. DNA of the CDR3: TGTGCCAGCAGCTTAGCTGGCCAATTGGGCTCCTACGAGCAGTACTTC. Amino acid sequence: CASSLAGQLGSYEQYF.